Following are 30 T cell receptor beta chains from one sample sequenced in a study of graft-versus-host responses after intestinal transplantation. TCRdb keeps only in-frame clones here, not all; method: immunoSEQ multiplex PCR. Among 95,000 to 150,000 clones listed, approximately 92% were seen once. Their recognized antigens are unknown. The sample in question was unstimulated CD4+ T cells sorted from spleen or lymph node cells, obtained before intestinal transplant. These receptor sequences come from a human donor who received an intestinal transplant.

The chain is built from TRBV11-3 and TRBJ1-1, with unresolved D. Trimming pared 5 bases from V and 1 base from J, leaving 17 bases between. This CDR3 has 16 amino acids. Germline CDR1 reads SGHNT; CDR2 reads YENEEA. The CDR3 bases are TGTGCCAGCAGCCATCCCCCCCAGAGTTCGAACACTGAAGCTTTCTTT. Residues: CASSHPPQSSNTEAFF.

The rearrangement links TRBV2 to TRBJ1-4; weak D call: TRBD1 (5 bases). The ends were cut back, 7 bases at V and 0 bases at J, with 12 bases in the middle. Germline-derived CDR1 and CDR2 are SNHLY and FYNNEI. The CDR3 extends over 15 amino acids. This CDR3 is CASNFQGATNEKLFF. Written as DNA, the CDR3 is TGTGCCAGCAATTTTCAAGGGGCAACTAATGAAAAACTGTTTTTT. Drawing the rest from reference TRBV2 and TRBJ1-4, the complete variable domain is EPEVTQTPSHQVTQMGQEVILRCVPISNHLYFYWYRQILGQKVEFLVSFYNNEISEKSEIFDDQFSVERPDGSNFTLKIRSTKLEDSAMYFCASNFQGATNEKLFFGSGTQLSVL.

The V call is TRBV30, the J call TRBJ2-7; D call uncertain. Trimming took 5 bases from V and 6 from J, leaving 11 bases between them. This CDR3 region has 11 residues. The germline gives CDR1 GTSNPN, CDR2 SVGIG (reference sequence). CDR3 protein: CAWAQALEQYF. The CDR3 DNA reads as TGTGCCTGGGCGCAAGCCCTCGAGCAGTACTTC.

J is TRBJ1-2 and V is TRBV6-5; the D is unclear. This CDR3 has 14 residues. CDR1 and CDR2 (germline): MNHEY, SVGAGI. Trimming cost V 6 bases and J 0 bases, with 11 bases left between them. CDR3 nucleotide sequence: TGTGCCAGCAGACACGATTCCTCTAACTATGGCTACACCTTC. Translating gives CASRHDSSNYGYTF.

The rearrangement links TRBV28 to TRBJ2-7; 14 bases are a match to TRBD2. V shed 2 bases, J shed 6 bases, and the junction held 15 bases outside the gene matches. The CDR3 loop spans 19 amino acids. Germline V gene lookup returns CDR1 MDHEN and CDR2 SYDVKM. The CDR3 here is CASSLQKKSTSGRAREQYF. CDR3 DNA: TGTGCCAGCAGTTTACAAAAAAAATCGACTAGCGGGAGGGCCCGCGAGCAGTACTTC.

The chain carries TRBV2 and TRBJ2-4; D is ambiguous. Germline assignment: CDR1 SNHLY and CDR2 FYNNEI. Trimming stripped 6 bases from V and 6 bases from J, with 12 bases between. The CDR3 sequence is 13 residues long. The CDR3 is CASREPALNIQYF. Written as DNA, the CDR3 is TGTGCCAGCAGGGAACCGGCGTTAAACATTCAGTACTTC.

The V gene is TRBV7-8, the J gene TRBJ2-5; tentative D call: TRBD2 (5 bases). Judging by the DNA end, TRBJ2-7 fits better; the J call may be wrong. Germline CDR1 SGHVS, CDR2 FQNEAQ. CDR3 length: 13 amino acids. Written as DNA, the CDR3 is TGTGCCAGCAGCCGGGGTAATTTAGGCGAGCAGTACTTC. Residues: CASSRGNLGEQYF.

This chain links TRBV5-1 with TRBJ2-1; perhaps TRBD2 as D (6 bases). The CDR3 consists of 13 residues. The V and J ends lost 4 bases and 4 bases respectively, with 9 bases between them. Germline V CDR1 and CDR2: SGHRS, YFSETQ. The CDR3: CASSPGLYNEQFF. As DNA, the CDR3 is TGCGCCAGCAGCCCGGGACTTTACAATGAGCAGTTCTTC. Full variable domain (rest looked up from reference TRBV5-1 and TRBJ2-1): KAGVTQTPRYLIKTRGQQVTLSCSPISGHRSVSWYQQTPGQGLQFLFEYFSETQRNKGNFPGRFSGRQFSNSRSEMNVSTLELGDSALYLCASSPGLYNEQFFGPGTRLTVL.

V is TRBV11-3 and J is TRBJ2-7; D possibly corresponds to TRBD2 (6 bases). With 2 bases removed from V and 6 bases from J, the gap between germline ends came to 17 bases. CDR3 length: 15 residues. CDR1 is SGHNT and CDR2 is YENEEA in the germline V gene. DNA of the CDR3: TGTGCCAGCAGCTTAACGGCGGGAATCGGGGTCGAGCAGTACTTC. Translation: CASSLTAGIGVEQYF.

V and J are TRBV5-4 and TRBJ1-2; D is perhaps TRBD1 (5 bases). This CDR3 has 13 residues. Germline CDR1 is SGHNT and CDR2 is YYREEE (reference sequence). V was clipped by 1 base and J by 8 bases, with 12 bases between them. The CDR3 DNA reads as TGTGCCAGCAGCTTGAGAGGGGAAGGGGGCTACACCTTC. This sequence encodes CASSLRGEGGYTF.

The CDR3 nucleotides are TGTGCCAGCAGCTTGACCCCAGGGGAGGGGAACTATGGCTACACCTTC. The encoded protein is CASSLTPGEGNYGYTF. The rearrangement links TRBV7-9 to TRBJ1-2, with D perhaps TRBD1 (6 bases). The germline CDR1 and CDR2 sequences are SEHNR and FQNEAQ (reference sequence). This CDR3 is built from 16 residues. V was pared by 3 bases and J by 2 bases, with 16 bases between.

The table lists this clone with a count of one. The sample has other DNA sequences that encode this CDR3 too. J is TRBJ1-2 and V is TRBV5-1; TRBD1 might be the D (5 bases). Looked up from germline, CDR1 is SGHRS and CDR2 is YFSETQ. The CDR3 has 13 amino acids. V was pared by 0 bases and J by 3 bases, with 6 bases between. CDR3 amino acids: CASSLEGDYGYTF. For the CDR3, the DNA is TGCGCCAGCAGCTTGGAAGGGGACTATGGCTACACCTTC.

The rearrangement joins TRBV15 to TRBJ2-1; 13 nucleotides match TRBD2. This CDR3 comprises 16 residues. Germline values: CDR1 LNHNV, CDR2 YYDKDF (reference sequence). V lost 5 bases to trimming and J lost 7 bases; unmatched junction nucleotides: 8. This CDR3 reads CATSGARTSGSNEQFF. CDR3 bases: TGTGCCACCAGCGGCGCTCGGACTAGCGGGAGTAATGAGCAGTTCTTC.

The CDR3 loop reads CASSPSALRVPYEQYF. As DNA, the CDR3 is TGCGCCAGCAGTCCGTCCGCCCTAAGGGTACCCTACGAGCAGTACTTC. The genes are TRBV23-1 and TRBJ2-7; no firm D call. TRBV23-1 is reported as an ORF; its role is uncertain. Trimming removed 4 bases at V and 2 bases at J, with 18 bases between. The CDR3 has 16 amino acids.

The J gene is TRBJ1-3, the V gene TRBV6-5; D is uncertain. Looked up from germline, CDR1 is MNHEY and CDR2 is SVGAGI. This CDR3 has 14 residues. Between the trimmed V and J ends, which lost 6 bases and 8 bases, there was a span of 17 bases. CDR3 bases: TGTGCCAGCAGCCCCGAGAGGGAAAGGGACACCATATATTTT. Translated: CASSPERERDTIYF.

The CDR3 sequence is CASSNENTGELFF. In DNA form, the CDR3 reads TGTGCCAGCAGTAATGAGAACACCGGGGAGCTGTTTTTT. J is TRBJ2-2 and V is TRBV5-4; D is unclear. CDR3 length equals 13 residues. V gave up 5 bases and J gave up 1 base, with 6 bases separating them. Looked up from germline, CDR1 is SGHNT and CDR2 is YYREEE (reference sequence).

The chain employs TRBV6-5 and TRBJ1-1; the match to TRBD1 covers 8 bases. The CDR3 extends over 15 amino acids. Germline V gene lookup returns CDR1 MNHEY and CDR2 SVGAGI. Trimming removed 6 bases from V and 1 base from J; junction bases left unmatched: 7. The CDR3 loop reads CASRGTGGSNTEAFF. As DNA, the CDR3 is TGTGCCAGCAGGGGAACAGGGGGTTCGAACACTGAAGCTTTCTTT.

The chain combines TRBV29-1 with TRBJ2-1; D may be TRBD2 (6 bases). CDR1 is SQVTM, CDR2 ANQGSEA, per germline. With 4 bases removed from V and 10 bases from J, the gap between germline ends came to 17 bases. The CDR3 is 13 residues long. CDR3 sequence reads: CSVVTGGAGEQFF. CDR3 DNA sequence: TGCAGCGTTGTTACAGGAGGGGCGGGAGAGCAGTTCTTC.

V is TRBV7-9 and J is TRBJ2-7, with D possibly TRBD2 on 5 matching bases. The ends were cut back, 2 bases at V and 10 bases at J, with 15 bases in the middle. CDR3 length: 13 residues. Per germline, CDR1 SEHNR and CDR2 FQNEAQ (reference sequence). In DNA form, the CDR3 reads TGTGCCAGCAGCTTACCCACGCCGGAGGTACAGTACTTC. Its protein product is CASSLPTPEVQYF.

The chain joins TRBV5-4 to TRBJ2-1, with 7 bases identical to TRBD1. Germline CDR1 reads SGHNT; CDR2 reads YYREEE (reference sequence). V lost 3 bases and J lost 5; bases outside the gene matches: 14. There are 17 residues in the CDR3. The CDR3 region has the DNA TGTGCCAGCAGCTCACTTAAGGCAGGGGGAATCCACAATGAGCAGTTCTTC. Translating gives CASSSLKAGGIHNEQFF. The full variable domain, rest sourced from reference TRBV5-4 and TRBJ2-1, is ETGVTQSPTHLIKTRGQQVTLRCSSQSGHNTVSWYQQALGQGPQFIFQYYREEENGRGNFPPRFSGLQFPNYSSELNVNALELDDSALYLCASSSLKAGGIHNEQFFGPGTRLTVL.

This chain connects TRBV15 to TRBJ2-3; TRBD2 aligns across 8 bases. Losses at the gene ends were 1 base for V and 1 base for J; bases not matched to a gene: 4. CDR1 is LNHNV and CDR2 is YYDKDF in the germline V gene (reference sequence). The CDR3 is 16 amino acids. The CDR3 spells CATSRAGGAGTDTQYF. The CDR3 bases are TGTGCCACCAGCAGAGCCGGGGGGGCTGGCACAGATACGCAGTATTTT.

This clone was seen a few times. CDR3 coding DNA: TGTGCCAGCAGTCCGCGGGACAGGATCACCTACGAGCAGTACTTC. It translates to CASSPRDRITYEQYF. The genes are TRBV28 and TRBJ2-7; 8 bases are a match to TRBD1. Trimming at V came to 5 bases and at J to 2 bases, leaving 8 bases not matched to a gene. Germline assignment: CDR1 MDHEN and CDR2 SYDVKM. This CDR3 spans 15 amino acids. The full variable domain, rest sourced from reference TRBV28 and TRBJ2-7, is DVKVTQSSRYLVKRTGEKVFLECVQDMDHENMFWYRQDPGLGLRLIYFSYDVKMKEKGDIPEGYSVSREKKERFSLILESASTNQTSMYLCASSPRDRITYEQYFGPGTRLTVT.

The rearrangement links TRBV6-5 to TRBJ2-7; 12 positions match TRBD2. V was clipped by 2 bases and J by 3 bases; unmatched bases: 2. This CDR3 has 15 amino acids. Germline values: CDR1 MNHEY, CDR2 SVGAGI. The CDR3 DNA follows: TGTGCCAGCAGTTACGGACTAGCGGGATACTACGAGCAGTACTTC. This translates into CASSYGLAGYYEQYF.

The chain carries TRBV5-1 and TRBJ2-7, with D perhaps given as TRBD1 or TRBD2 (5 bases each). CDR1 is SGHRS, CDR2 YFSETQ, per germline. Trimming pared 1 base from V and 7 bases from J, leaving 18 bases between. The CDR3 has 15 residues. The CDR3 loop is CASSLSGTDWGEQYF. In nucleotides, the CDR3 is TGCGCCAGCAGCTTGTCCGGGACGGACTGGGGGGAGCAGTACTTC. The complete variable domain, with remaining parts taken from reference TRBV5-1 and TRBJ2-7, reads KAGVTQTPRYLIKTRGQQVTLSCSPISGHRSVSWYQQTPGQGLQFLFEYFSETQRNKGNFPGRFSGRQFSNSRSEMNVSTLELGDSALYLCASSLSGTDWGEQYFGPGTRLTVT.

This clone was picked up one time. The genes are TRBV28 and TRBJ2-7, with TRBD2 as a possible D gene (6 bases). This CDR3 is 14 amino acids long. V lost 5 bases and J lost 3, with 14 bases in between. Germline V gene lookup returns CDR1 MDHEN and CDR2 SYDVKM. The DNA for the CDR3 is TGTGCCAGCAGTCCCCGCCCGCGGGACTACGAGCAGTACTTC. As protein: CASSPRPRDYEQYF.

The chain recombines TRBV25-1 with TRBJ1-1; D is perhaps TRBD1 (5 bases). The CDR3 loop spans 13 amino acids. Germline assignment: CDR1 MGHDK and CDR2 SYGVNS. Trimming removed 4 bases at V and 3 bases at J, with 9 bases between. The CDR3 loop is CASSGPGHTEAFF. The CDR3 nucleotides read TGTGCCAGCAGTGGCCCGGGGCACACTGAAGCTTTCTTT.

J is TRBJ2-3 and V is TRBV19, with 7 bases that match TRBD2. Unmatched junction bases numbered 6, after V lost 3 bases and J lost 6 bases. CDR1 LNHDA and CDR2 SQIVND come from the germline V gene (reference sequence). The CDR3 totals 14 residues. The CDR3 region is CASSMGGRADTQYF. The DNA for the CDR3 is TGTGCCAGTAGTATGGGAGGGAGAGCGGATACGCAGTATTTT.

The chain combines TRBV4-1 with TRBJ1-5, with a tentative D call TRBD1 (6 bases). Germline values: CDR1 MGHRA, CDR2 YSYEKL. The CDR3 spans 11 residues. Trimming cost V 5 bases and J 9 bases, with 8 bases left between them. In DNA form, the CDR3 reads TGCGCCAGCAGCGGAGGGGGGCCCCAGCATTTT. This encodes CASSGGGPQHF.

This rearrangement joins TRBV19 to TRBJ2-1; D not certain. Germline V gene lookup returns CDR1 LNHDA and CDR2 SQIVND (reference sequence). The V gene lost 4 bases and the J gene lost 8 bases, with 12 bases spanning the gap. The CDR3 length is 13 residues. The CDR3 DNA reads TGTGCCAGTAGTAGGCCCGGGTCTTATGAGCAGTTCTTC. Protein: CASSRPGSYEQFF.

The genes are TRBV6-5 and TRBJ1-4; D is uncertain. CDR3 length: 13 residues. Looked up from germline, CDR1 is MNHEY and CDR2 is SVGAGI. The ends were cut back, 6 bases at V and 4 bases at J, with 9 bases in the middle. The CDR3 nucleotides are TGTGCCAGCAGGAGTATGAATAATGAAAAACTGTTTTTT. It encodes CASRSMNNEKLFF.